Reported below is one T cell receptor beta chain. The record originates from a study of T cells in Graves' hyperthyroidism and ophthalmopathy. This CDR3 region has 15 residues. Trimming cost V 5 bases and J 3 bases; bases outside gene matches: 5. Per the germline V gene, CDR1 is SGHTA and CDR2 is FQGNSA. TCR beta CDR3 region amplification was performed from RNA transcripts. The HTBI primer set served for first-round RT-PCR of the TCR CDR3. TCRdb re-called the multiplex PCR reads through MiXCR, storing one row per CDR3 protein. The sample includes more than 350,000 distinct CDR3 sequences, approximately 16% of them seen just once. Uncontrolled infection, other autoimmune disease, pregnancy or lactation excluded patients. For the diagnoses, clinical symptoms, serum thyroxine and TRAb, thyroid ultrasound and orbital computed tomography were used.

The sequenced sample consisted of blood. The chain uses TRBV7-2 and TRBJ2-1; 9 nucleotides align to TRBD2. The TCR sequence derives from a woman aged 60-75 years with Graves' ophthalmopathy. The CDR3 loop reads CASSPRTSDYNEQFF. The CDR3, as DNA: TGTGCCAGCAGCCCCCGGACTAGCGACTACAATGAGCAGTTCTTC.